These 24 T cell receptor beta chains share one sample of origin, sequenced in a study of T-cell reconstitution after alpha-beta-depleted transplantation in children. The TCRbeta library incorporated unique molecular identifiers. TCRdb fed the PCR reads into MiXCR, producing one record per CDR3 protein. The top ten hold 6.3% of the sample, which has fewer than 250,000 distinct CDR3 sequences, around 7.5% seen once. Here the sequenced sample was PBMCs, mostly from graft donor cells, taken 180 days after TCRalphabeta/CD19-depleted stem cell transplant. The receptor set was obtained from a male patient younger than 18 who had a stem cell transplant for acute lymphoblastic leukemia, so the T cells may come from the graft donor.

This clonotype was counted many times. This chain connects TRBV12-3 or TRBV12-4 to TRBJ2-1; 11 nucleotides align to TRBD2. V trimming: 6 bases; J trimming: 2 bases; junction bases outside the gene matches: 3. The CDR3 loop spans 15 amino acids. CDR3 in amino acids: CASRAGLAAYNEQFF. As DNA, the CDR3 is TGTGCCAGCAGGGCGGGACTAGCGGCCTACAATGAGCAGTTCTTC.

This clonotype was observed at least ten times. The chain uses TRBV9 and TRBJ2-1; D possibly uses TRBD1 or TRBD2 (5 bases each). V lost 3 bases to trimming and J lost 14 bases, with 12 bases between them. This CDR3 has 11 amino acids. Germline assignment: CDR1 SGDLS and CDR2 YYNGEE. The CDR3 DNA follows: TGTGCCAGCAGCGGTCCGGGGCCCGAGTTCTTC. It yields the protein CASSGPGPEFF.

This clonotype has at least ten counts. V is TRBV20-1 and J is TRBJ2-1, with 8 bases that match TRBD1. The CDR3 extends over 16 amino acids. Germline V lookup: CDR1 DFQATT, CDR2 SNEGSKA (reference sequence). Losses at the gene ends were 1 base for V and 4 bases for J; bases not matched to a gene: 9. The CDR3 DNA is TGCAGTGCTAGAGCGAAGGGGGACAGGAATTACAATGAGCAGTTCTTC. It yields the protein CSARAKGDRNYNEQFF.

This clonotype has at least ten counts. The rearrangement links TRBV12-3 or TRBV12-4 to TRBJ2-7, with TRBD1 identical over 7 bases. Trimming cost V 3 bases and J 4 bases; bases outside gene matches: 6. The CDR3 is 14 residues long. The CDR3 reads CASSLLGQTYEQYF. The CDR3 DNA is TGTGCCAGCAGTTTGTTGGGACAGACATACGAGCAGTACTTC.

At least ten counts were recorded for this clonotype. The chain recombines TRBV10-3 with TRBJ2-7, with D perhaps matching TRBD1 (6 bases). The ends were cut back, 4 bases at V and 2 bases at J, with 18 bases in the middle. CDR3 length: 16 amino acids. CDR1 is ENHRY and CDR2 is SYGVKD in the germline V gene. The CDR3 loop is CAISVLRQGQTYEQYF. CDR3 sequence (DNA): TGTGCCATCAGTGTACTCAGGCAGGGGCAAACCTACGAGCAGTACTTC.

In this sample, this clonotype turned up many times. The chain carries TRBV20-1 and TRBJ1-1; tentatively, D is TRBD1 (5 bases). CDR1 and CDR2 from the germline V gene are DFQATT and SNEGSKA (reference sequence). The length of the CDR3 is 13 residues. V was clipped by 8 bases and J by 0 bases, with 13 bases between them. CDR3 coding DNA: TGCAGTTCGTTAGGGACGGTGAACACTGAAGCTTTCTTT. Amino acids: CSSLGTVNTEAFF.

At least ten counts were recorded for this clonotype. V and J are TRBV18 and TRBJ2-7; D is possibly TRBD1 (5 bases). Germline values: CDR1 KGHSH, CDR2 LQKENI. Trimming shortened V by 4 bases and J by 2 bases, and 15 bases separated the two germline ends. The CDR3 length is 15 residues. Written as DNA, the CDR3 is TGTGCCAGCTCACTAGTGCAGGGCGCTACCTACGAGCAGTACTTC. Translating it yields CASSLVQGATYEQYF. The whole variable domain, filled in from reference TRBV18 and TRBJ2-7, reads NAGVMQNPRHLVRRRGQEARLRCSPMKGHSHVYWYRQLPEEGLKFMVYLQKENIIDESGMPKERFSAEFPKEGPSILRIQQVVRGDSAAYFCASSLVQGATYEQYFGPGTRLTVT.

This clonotype was seen repeatedly, ten times or more. The chain has TRBV29-1 and TRBJ2-1; D possibly uses TRBD1 or TRBD2 (5 bases each). The germline V gene encodes CDR1 SQVTM and CDR2 ANQGSEA. The CDR3 runs to 15 residues. The V end was cut by 2 bases, the J end by 0 bases, with 11 bases between. This CDR3 reads CSVEPGTVSYNEQFF. CDR3 DNA sequence: TGCAGCGTTGAACCCGGGACGGTCTCCTACAATGAGCAGTTCTTC.

This clonotype showed up many times. The genes are TRBV25-1 and TRBJ2-4; unclear D gene. Germline values: CDR1 MGHDK, CDR2 SYGVNS. The CDR3 is made up of 13 amino acids. V gave up 6 bases and J gave up 0 bases, with 6 bases separating them. The CDR3 DNA is TGTGCCAGCAGAGACAAAGCCAAAAACATTCAGTACTTC. It yields the protein CASRDKAKNIQYF. Supplemented by reference TRBV25-1 and TRBJ2-4, the full variable domain reads EADIYQTPRYLVIGTGKKITLECSQTMGHDKMYWYQQDPGMELHLIHYSYGVNSTEKGDLSSESTVSRIRTEHFPLTLESARPSHTSQYLCASRDKAKNIQYFGAGTRLSVL.

This clonotype was recorded many times. The chain has TRBV27 and TRBJ1-3, with D unresolved. CDR3 length: 13 residues. Trimming removed 6 bases at V and 1 base at J, with 7 bases between. Per germline, CDR1 MNHEY and CDR2 SMNVEV (reference sequence). The CDR3 DNA reads TGTGCCAGCAGGCGGGCGTCTGGAAACACCATATATTTT. Translation gives CASRRASGNTIYF.

In this sample, this clonotype turned up many times. This sequence joins TRBV7-6 and TRBJ1-5, with D possibly being TRBD1 (6 bases). The CDR3 extends over 16 amino acids. Germline loops: CDR1 SGHVS, CDR2 FNYEAQ. V dropped 1 base and J dropped 0 bases, with 10 bases sitting between them. The DNA for the CDR3 is TGTGCCAGCAGCTTAGGACAGGCATATAGCAATCAGCCCCAGCATTTT. Translation gives CASSLGQAYSNQPQHF.

This clonotype appeared many times. This chain connects TRBV6-1 to TRBJ2-7; D ambiguous. Germline V gene sequence: CDR1 MNHNS, CDR2 SASEGT. Trimming took off 8 bases at V and 4 bases at J, with 12 bases between the two ends. CDR3 size: 12 residues. The CDR3 here is CASGLGVYEQYF. In nucleotides, the CDR3 is TGTGCCAGCGGGCTGGGTGTATACGAGCAGTACTTC.

This clonotype was recorded at least ten times. The V call is TRBV9, the J call TRBJ2-3, with D possibly being TRBD2 (5 bases). The CDR3 sequence is 16 residues long. Per germline, CDR1 SGDLS and CDR2 YYNGEE. V lost 0 bases to trimming and J lost 0 bases, with 11 bases between them. Here the CDR3 DNA reads TGTGCCAGCAGCGTAGATAGTTCGGGGAGCACAGATACGCAGTATTTT. It specifies CASSVDSSGSTDTQYF. The whole variable domain, remainder taken from reference TRBV9 and TRBJ2-3, is DSGVTQTPKHLITATGQRVTLRCSPRSGDLSVYWYQQSLDQGLQFLIQYYNGEERAKGNILERFSAQQFPDLHSELNLSSLELGDSALYFCASSVDSSGSTDTQYFGPGTRLTVL.

This clonotype was seen at least ten times. The chain has TRBV3-1 and TRBJ2-2; no clear D. V lost 4 bases, J lost 3 bases, and 3 bases lay in between. Germline V gene sequence: CDR1 LGHDT, CDR2 YNNKEL (reference sequence). This CDR3 is 12 amino acids long. The chain's CDR3 is CASSLYTGELFF. In nucleotides, the CDR3 is TGTGCCAGCAGCCTTTACACCGGGGAGCTGTTTTTT.

In its sample, this clonotype was seen many times. The V call is TRBV24-1, the J call TRBJ2-3; D is perhaps TRBD2 (5 bases). V gave up 5 bases and J gave up 3 bases, with 8 bases separating them. The CDR3 loop spans 13 amino acids. CDR1 is KGHDR and CDR2 is SFDVKD in the germline V gene. For the CDR3, the DNA is TGTGCCACCAGTGGACGGGGTACAGATACGCAGTATTTT. Translated: CATSGRGTDTQYF.

In this sample, this clonotype turned up many times. The V call is TRBV6-2 or TRBV6-3, the J call TRBJ2-7; 11 bases agree with TRBD2. Per germline, CDR1 MNHEY and CDR2 SVGEGT. Germline trimming cut 2 bases from V and 5 bases from J; bases unmatched to any gene: 20. This CDR3 contains 20 residues. As DNA, the CDR3 is TGTGCCAGCAGTTACAGACCCGTCCCGATTAGCGGGAGGGCCCGTAACGAGCAGTACTTC. It yields the protein CASSYRPVPISGRARNEQYF.

The chain joins TRBV20-1 to TRBJ2-1; D might be TRBD2 (6 bases). This CDR3 has 15 residues. CDR1 is DFQATT, CDR2 SNEGSKA, per germline (reference sequence). V was pared by 1 base and J by 6 bases, with 16 bases between. CDR3 amino acids: CSARGGAGWGNEQFF. CDR3 sequence (DNA): TGCAGTGCTAGAGGAGGGGCGGGATGGGGCAATGAGCAGTTCTTC.

This clonotype showed up many times. The chain links TRBV4-3 to TRBJ2-7; possibly TRBD1 for D (5 bases). Germline values: CDR1 LGHNA, CDR2 YSLEER. This CDR3 region has 14 residues. Trimming shortened V by 4 bases and J by 4 bases, and 14 bases separated the two germline ends. The CDR3 loop reads CASSPGPGRYEQYF. In DNA form, the CDR3 reads TGCGCCAGCAGCCCAGGACCAGGGCGGTACGAGCAGTACTTC.

This clonotype showed up many times. The rearrangement uses TRBV25-1 and TRBJ2-5; D is tentatively TRBD1 or TRBD2 (7 bases each). CDR1 MGHDK and CDR2 SYGVNS come from the germline V gene. With 5 bases removed from V and 2 bases from J, the gap between germline ends came to 18 bases. This CDR3 spans 16 amino acids. The CDR3 is CASSPRGGGPQETQYF. The CDR3 DNA sequence: TGTGCCAGCAGTCCCAGGGGGGGAGGTCCGCAAGAGACCCAGTACTTC.

This clonotype was found many times. This chain connects TRBV6-5 to TRBJ2-1; 9 nucleotides align to TRBD2. This CDR3 is built from 19 residues. CDR1 and CDR2 (germline): MNHEY, SVGAGI. The J segment lost 3 bases and the V segment lost 0 bases, leaving 12 bases of the junction unmatched. The CDR3 DNA reads as TGTGCCAGCAGTTACTCGAGGGGTGTAGCGGGGGTGATCTACAATGAGCAGTTCTTC. Its translation is CASSYSRGVAGVIYNEQFF.

This clonotype was found many times. The CDR3 loop is CASSLAWQRSGEQYF. The DNA of the CDR3 is TGCGCCAGCAGCTTGGCTTGGCAGCGTTCGGGTGAGCAGTACTTC. The genes are TRBV5-1 and TRBJ2-7; no definite D call. This CDR3 has 15 residues. Deletions cut 0 bases from V and 7 bases from J, with 17 bases between. Germline V gives CDR1 SGHRS, CDR2 YFSETQ.

This clonotype was recorded at least ten times. The V gene is TRBV12-3 or TRBV12-4, the J gene TRBJ2-3, with no clear D. Trimming removed 1 base at V and 2 bases at J, with 10 bases between. CDR3 size: 15 residues. The CDR3 region has the DNA TGTGCCAGCAGTTTAGAACAGCTACTCACAGATACGCAGTATTTT. This encodes CASSLEQLLTDTQYF.

This clonotype was counted many times. V is TRBV7-2 and J is TRBJ2-2, with D hard to call. The germline V gene encodes CDR1 SGHTA and CDR2 FQGNSA. V was cut by 2 bases and J by 4 bases, with 11 bases left in between. CDR3 length: 15 residues. The CDR3 DNA reads TGTGCCAGCAGCTTAAATTCCAGGCGCACCGGGGAGCTGTTTTTT. It yields the protein CASSLNSRRTGELFF.

This clonotype was counted ten times or more. This chain joins TRBV6-5 and TRBJ2-7; D is ambiguous. The germline CDR1 and CDR2 sequences are MNHEY and SVGAGI. V was pared by 2 bases and J by 6 bases, with 11 bases between. The CDR3 covers 13 residues. The CDR3 sequence: CASSYADNAEQYF. The CDR3 DNA is TGTGCCAGCAGTTACGCAGACAATGCCGAGCAGTACTTC.